This T cell receptor (beta chain) stems from a study of CD8+ T cells in alopecia areata. Isolated RNA was reverse transcribed into cDNA used as the sequencing template. Assay used: immunoSEQ multiplex PCR; TCRdb lists only in-frame clones, some missing. The table lists roughly 180,000 clones, 51% of them singletons. CDR3 size: 14 residues. The trim removed 2 bases at V and 4 bases at J, leaving 4 bases unmatched. The germline V gene encodes CDR1 PRHDT and CDR2 FYEKMQ (reference sequence). Treatment reported: oral pan-JAK inhibitor, 5-10 mg twice daily. The sequence derives from a human donor with alopecia areata. Sequencing used CD8+ T cells sorted from blood, obtained at approximately week 51, from a patient treated with tofacitinib. The gene calls are TRBV13 and TRBJ1-1; 7 nucleotides agree with TRBD1. CDR3 in amino acids: CASSLQGVSTEAFF. The CDR3 region has the DNA TGTGCCAGCAGCTTACAGGGGGTGAGCACTGAAGCTTTCTTT.